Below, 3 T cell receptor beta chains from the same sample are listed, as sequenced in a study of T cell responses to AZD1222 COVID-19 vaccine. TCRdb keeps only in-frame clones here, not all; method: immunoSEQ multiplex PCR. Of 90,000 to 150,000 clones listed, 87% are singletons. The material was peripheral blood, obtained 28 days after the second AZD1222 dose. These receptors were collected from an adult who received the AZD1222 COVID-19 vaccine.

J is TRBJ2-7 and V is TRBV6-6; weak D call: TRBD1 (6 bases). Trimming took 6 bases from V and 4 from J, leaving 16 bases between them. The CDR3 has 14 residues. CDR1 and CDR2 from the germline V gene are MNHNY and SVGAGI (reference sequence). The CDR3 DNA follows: TGTGCCAGCAGGGAGTCCCGGGACATTTACGAGCAGTACTTC. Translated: CASRESRDIYEQYF.

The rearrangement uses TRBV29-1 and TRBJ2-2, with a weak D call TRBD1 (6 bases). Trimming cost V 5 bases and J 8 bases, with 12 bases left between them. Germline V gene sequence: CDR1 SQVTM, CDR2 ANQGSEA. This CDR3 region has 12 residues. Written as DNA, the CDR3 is TGCAGCGTTTCACAGGGAATTGGGGAGCTGTTTTTT. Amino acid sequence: CSVSQGIGELFF.

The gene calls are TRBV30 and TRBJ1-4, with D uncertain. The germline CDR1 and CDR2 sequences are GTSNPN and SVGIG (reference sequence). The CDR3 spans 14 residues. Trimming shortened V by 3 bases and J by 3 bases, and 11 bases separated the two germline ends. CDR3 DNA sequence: TGTGCCTGGAGAGAGAGGACGCCTAATGAAAAACTGTTTTTT. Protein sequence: CAWRERTPNEKLFF.